A single sample gave rise to the 23 T cell receptor beta chains below, sequenced in a study of OX40 agonist ivuxolimab in advanced cancers. Library method: the immunoSEQ multiplex PCR assay. This immuneACCESS table, as held by TCRdb, lists in-frame sequences with V and J called but not all clones. Of the missing ones, under half trace to an unresolved V gene in checked studies; the others have no known cause. Here the sample has some 98,000 clones; 90% to 95% occur a single time. Roughly 0.33% of the sample goes to the ten largest clones. The source material was CD4+ or CD8+ T cells sorted from blood, sampled in a trial of the OX40 agonist ivuxolimab. Receptors originate from an adult with an advanced solid tumor such as melanoma, head and neck, liver or kidney cancer.

CDR3 DNA sequence: TGTGCCAGCAGCTTAATGGAGGGGAGCTCCTACGAGCAGTACTTC. Its translation: CASSLMEGSSYEQYF. The chain combines TRBV7-2 with TRBJ2-7; tentatively, D is TRBD2 (6 bases). With 2 bases removed from V and 0 bases from J, the gap between germline ends came to 11 bases. The CDR3 loop spans 15 amino acids. Germline-derived CDR1 and CDR2 are SGHTA and FQGNSA.

The chain joins TRBV5-1 to TRBJ2-3; no clear D. CDR3 length: 12 amino acids. Trimming took 6 bases from V and 6 from J, leaving 11 bases between them. The germline gives CDR1 SGHRS, CDR2 YFSETQ. In nucleotides, the CDR3 is TGCGCCAGCAAGGTAGATCGGGATACGCAGTATTTT. Its translation: CASKVDRDTQYF.

V and J are TRBV6-1 and TRBJ2-2; TRBD2 is a possible D gene (7 bases). CDR1 MNHNS and CDR2 SASEGT come from the germline V gene. V gave up 4 bases and J gave up 3 bases, with 21 bases separating them. The CDR3 runs to 18 residues. CDR3 residues: CASSGGGLWLTYTGELFF. CDR3 nucleotides: TGTGCCAGCAGTGGCGGGGGCCTCTGGCTGACCTACACCGGGGAGCTGTTTTTT.

V is TRBV28 and J is TRBJ2-2; D not resolved. This CDR3 is built from 14 residues. CDR1 is MDHEN, CDR2 SYDVKM, per germline. The V end was cut by 4 bases, the J end by 1 base, with 7 bases between. The DNA for the CDR3 is TGTGCCAGCAGTTCAGCAGGGAACACCGGGGAGCTGTTTTTT. Its protein product is CASSSAGNTGELFF. The complete variable domain, with remaining parts taken from reference TRBV28 and TRBJ2-2, reads DVKVTQSSRYLVKRTGEKVFLECVQDMDHENMFWYRQDPGLGLRLIYFSYDVKMKEKGDIPEGYSVSREKKERFSLILESASTNQTSMYLCASSSAGNTGELFFGEGSRLTVL.

This chain uses TRBV6-1 with TRBJ2-5, with TRBD2 as a possible D gene (7 bases). There are 14 residues in the CDR3. The ends were cut back, 6 bases at V and 2 bases at J, with 13 bases in the middle. Per the germline V gene, CDR1 is MNHNS and CDR2 is SASEGT. CDR3 DNA: TGTGCCAGCAGGGCGAGGGGGGGGCAAGAGACCCAGTACTTC. It specifies CASRARGGQETQYF.

V gene TRBV5-1 combines with J gene TRBJ2-7; 7 nucleotides match TRBD2. The CDR3 length is 13 residues. The trim removed 4 bases at V and 0 bases at J, leaving 1 base unmatched. Germline V gene lookup returns CDR1 SGHRS and CDR2 YFSETQ. CDR3 in amino acids: CASSRDYSYEQYF. The CDR3 DNA reads TGCGCCAGCAGCCGGGACTACTCCTACGAGCAGTACTTC.

This chain joins TRBV5-1 and TRBJ2-5, with a weak D call TRBD2 (5 bases). V was cut by 3 bases and J by 5 bases, with 20 bases left in between. This CDR3 is built from 16 residues. Looked up from germline, CDR1 is SGHRS and CDR2 is YFSETQ. The CDR3 DNA reads as TGCGCCAGCAGCTCTCGGTTCGAGGACTTAGTGGAGACCCAGTACTTC. Translated: CASSSRFEDLVETQYF.

The chain is built from TRBV28 and TRBJ2-3, with D maybe TRBD2 (6 bases). Per germline, CDR1 MDHEN and CDR2 SYDVKM. The V end lost 7 bases, the J end lost 4 bases, and 12 bases lay between the germline ends. This CDR3 spans 13 amino acids. CDR3 residues: CASKEGAADTQYF. CDR3 DNA: TGTGCCAGCAAGGAGGGAGCCGCAGATACGCAGTATTTT.

This chain links TRBV6-5 with TRBJ2-7; 12 bases align to TRBD1. CDR1 MNHEY and CDR2 SVGAGI come from the germline V gene. Trimming took 5 bases from V and 3 from J; bases not matched to a gene: 5. The CDR3 has 15 residues. CDR3 coding DNA: TGTGCCAGCAGTCAAGGGACAGGGGGCGGCTACGAGCAGTACTTC. It is translated as CASSQGTGGGYEQYF.

The chain uses TRBV23-1 and TRBJ1-2; D is possibly TRBD1 (5 bases). TRBV23-1 is an ORF, with its function uncertain. V dropped 0 bases and J dropped 4 bases, with 12 bases sitting between them. This CDR3 spans 15 amino acids. The CDR3 nucleotides read TGCGCCAGCAGTCAATCGCCGGCAGGGTGCTATGGCTACACCTTC. Translating it yields CASSQSPAGCYGYTF.

The V and J genes are TRBV2 and TRBJ2-7, with D hard to call. Germline lookup yields CDR1 SNHLY and CDR2 FYNNEI. Trimming removed 3 bases at V and 0 bases at J, with 6 bases between. This CDR3 has 13 residues. In DNA, the CDR3 is TGTGCCAGCAGTGACGGAGTCTCCTACGAGCAGTACTTC. It codes for CASSDGVSYEQYF.

This chain links TRBV10-1 with TRBJ2-4, with a tentative D call TRBD1 (5 bases). Germline V gives CDR1 WNHNN, CDR2 SYGVQD (reference sequence). The V and J ends lost 4 bases and 2 bases respectively, with 9 bases between them. The CDR3 has 14 residues. As DNA, the CDR3 is TGCGCCAGCAGTGTTAGGGGCCCCAAAAACATTCAGTACTTC. This gives the protein CASSVRGPKNIQYF.

This clone was observed a single time. V gene TRBV7-9 combines with J gene TRBJ2-5; 14 bases are shared with TRBD2. Trimming took 4 bases from V and 4 from J; bases not matched to a gene: 2. The CDR3 spans 15 residues. Germline V lookup: CDR1 SEHNR, CDR2 FQNEAQ (reference sequence). This chain's CDR3 is CASSSGLAGVETQYF. CDR3 bases: TGTGCCAGCAGCTCGGGACTAGCGGGAGTAGAGACCCAGTACTTC.

The chain carries TRBV2 and TRBJ2-2, with no clear D. The germline V gene has CDR1 SNHLY and CDR2 FYNNEI. V lost 6 bases, J lost 0 bases, and 8 bases lay in between. The CDR3 is 14 residues long. CDR3 region: CASRRTPNTGELFF. In nucleotides, the CDR3 is TGTGCCAGCAGACGTACACCGAACACCGGGGAGCTGTTTTTT.

CDR3 amino acids: CASSVGPSGSYEQYF. In nucleotides, the CDR3 is TGTGCCAGCAGCGTCGGACCTAGCGGGAGCTACGAGCAGTACTTC. The V call is TRBV9, the J call TRBJ2-7, with 10 bases lining up with TRBD2. The germline gives CDR1 SGDLS, CDR2 YYNGEE. V gave up 2 bases and J gave up 3 bases; unmatched junction bases: 5. The CDR3 has 15 residues. Full variable domain (outside the CDR3, taken from reference TRBV9 and TRBJ2-7): DSGVTQTPKHLITATGQRVTLRCSPRSGDLSVYWYQQSLDQGLQFLIQYYNGEERAKGNILERFSAQQFPDLHSELNLSSLELGDSALYFCASSVGPSGSYEQYFGPGTRLTVT.

This chain connects TRBV11-1 to TRBJ2-7, with 7 bases matching TRBD1. The CDR3 totals 14 residues. Trimming cost V 4 bases and J 0 bases; bases outside gene matches: 3. Germline CDR1 is SGHAT and CDR2 is FQDESV (reference sequence). In nucleotides, the CDR3 is TGTGCCAGCAGCTCGTGGGACAGCTCCTACGAGCAGTACTTC. Protein product: CASSSWDSSYEQYF.

This chain connects TRBV7-8 to TRBJ2-2, with D uncertain. The CDR3 is 16 amino acids. Germline CDR1 is SGHVS and CDR2 is FQNEAQ. Between the trimmed V and J ends, which lost 2 bases and 0 bases, there was a span of 10 bases. The CDR3 DNA follows: TGTGCCAGCAGCTTATTGATCGATCCGAACACCGGGGAGCTGTTTTTT. Its protein product is CASSLLIDPNTGELFF.

J is TRBJ2-1 and V is TRBV7-2; a possible D gene is TRBD2 (5 bases). The CDR3 has 14 amino acids. V dropped 2 bases and J dropped 2 bases, with 7 bases sitting between them. CDR1 SGHTA and CDR2 FQGNSA come from the germline V gene. In DNA form, the CDR3 reads TGTGCCAGCAGCTTATTAGCGCCCTACAATGAGCAGTTCTTC. Amino acid sequence: CASSLLAPYNEQFF. Drawing the rest from reference TRBV7-2 and TRBJ2-1, the complete variable domain is GAGVSQSPSNKVTEKGKDVELRCDPISGHTALYWYRQSLGQGLEFLIYFQGNSAPDKSGLPSDRFSAERTGGSVSTLTIQRTQQEDSAVYLCASSLLAPYNEQFFGPGTRLTVL.

This chain's CDR3 is CASSVGTVDQPQHF. Written as DNA, the CDR3 is TGTGCCAGCAGCGTAGGGACAGTAGATCAGCCCCAGCATTTT. J is TRBJ1-5 and V is TRBV5-6; TRBD1 aligns across 7 bases. The trim removed 4 bases at V and 5 bases at J, leaving 6 bases unmatched. Germline values: CDR1 SGHDT, CDR2 YYEEEE. The CDR3 length is 14 residues.

The chain uses TRBV9 and TRBJ2-2, with 9 nucleotides matching TRBD1. This CDR3 comprises 16 residues. Germline CDR1 reads SGDLS; CDR2 reads YYNGEE. V shed 3 bases, J shed 5 bases, and the junction held 8 bases outside the gene matches. In nucleotides, the CDR3 is TGTGCCAGCAGCGCAAGGAACAGGGGGCTGACCGGGGAGCTGTTTTTT. Translating gives CASSARNRGLTGELFF.

The rearrangement uses TRBV28 and TRBJ2-7, with D possibly matching TRBD1 (5 bases). V lost 6 bases and J lost 2, with 23 bases in between. The CDR3 extends over 17 amino acids. The germline CDR1 and CDR2 sequences are MDHEN and SYDVKM. CDR3 sequence: CASSRFAPRQQTYEQYF. In nucleotides, the CDR3 is TGTGCCAGCAGCCGCTTTGCCCCTAGACAGCAAACCTACGAGCAGTACTTC.

The genes are TRBV7-2 and TRBJ2-1, with 9 bases matching TRBD2. J lost 3 bases, V lost 1 base, and 4 bases had no gene match. Germline loops: CDR1 SGHTA, CDR2 FQGNSA. The CDR3 length is 16 residues. The CDR3 here is CASSLVAGGLYNEQFF. CDR3 coding DNA: TGTGCCAGCAGCTTAGTGGCGGGAGGGCTCTACAATGAGCAGTTCTTC.

V and J are TRBV29-1 and TRBJ1-1; a possible D gene is TRBD1 (6 bases). Looked up from germline, CDR1 is SQVTM and CDR2 is ANQGSEA. The CDR3 has 13 amino acids. The ends were cut back, 4 bases at V and 1 base at J, with 10 bases in the middle. The CDR3 is CSVGGGSNTEAFF. CDR3 sequence (DNA): TGCAGCGTTGGGGGGGGCTCGAACACTGAAGCTTTCTTT.